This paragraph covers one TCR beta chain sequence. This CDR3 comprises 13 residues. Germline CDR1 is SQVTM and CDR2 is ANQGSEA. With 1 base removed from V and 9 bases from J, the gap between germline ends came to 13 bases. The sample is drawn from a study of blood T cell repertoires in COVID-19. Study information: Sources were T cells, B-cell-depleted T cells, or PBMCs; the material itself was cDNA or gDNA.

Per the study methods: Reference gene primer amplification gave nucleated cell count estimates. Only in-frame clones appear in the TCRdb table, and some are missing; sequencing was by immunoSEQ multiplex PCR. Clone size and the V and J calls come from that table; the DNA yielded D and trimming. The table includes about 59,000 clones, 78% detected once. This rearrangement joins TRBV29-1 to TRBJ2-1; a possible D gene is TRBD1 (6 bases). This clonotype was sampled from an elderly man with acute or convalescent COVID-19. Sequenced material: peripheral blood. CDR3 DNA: TGCAGCGTTGAAGGACAGGCGGACGGTGAGCAGTTCTTC. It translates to CSVEGQADGEQFF.